This T cell receptor (beta chain) derives from a study of CD8+ T cells in alopecia areata. Looking at the study overall: The authors scored treated patients' severity by affected scalp percentage. Broader study findings: There was only one nonresponder, so it was unclear how baseline CD8+ expansion relates to response. Lesional scalp, notably in alopecia totalis/universalis, had clonality above that of normal scalp. Many expanded lesional clones stayed in scalp and blood while on tofacitinib.

This clone has more than one count but fewer than ten. Its antigen is unknown. Germline CDR1 MDHEN, CDR2 SYDVKM. The CDR3 consists of 16 residues. Trimming removed 3 bases from V and 0 bases from J, with 12 bases in between. Treatment indicated: oral pan-JAK inhibitor, 5-10 mg twice daily. Reverse transcription of extracted RNA yielded cDNA, which provided the sequencing template. Assay used: immunoSEQ multiplex PCR; TCRdb lists only in-frame clones, some missing. The sample lists about 74,000 clones, 29% occurring once. The sequences come from CD8+ T cells sorted from blood, collected at week 4, from a patient treated with tofacitinib. This clonotype originated in a human donor with alopecia areata. The genes are TRBV28 and TRBJ2-1; the D gene is possibly TRBD2 (5 bases). CDR3 residues: CASSFLREFSYNEQFF. DNA for the CDR3: TGTGCCAGCAGTTTCTTGAGGGAGTTCTCCTACAATGAGCAGTTCTTC. Full variable domain (missing parts from reference TRBV28 and TRBJ2-1): DVKVTQSSRYLVKRTGEKVFLECVQDMDHENMFWYRQDPGLGLRLIYFSYDVKMKEKGDIPEGYSVSREKKERFSLILESASTNQTSMYLCASSFLREFSYNEQFFGPGTRLTVL.